These 2 T cell receptor beta chains came from one sample sequenced in a study of blood T cell repertoires in COVID-19. Here immunoSEQ multiplex PCR was the method, and the copy in TCRdb shows in-frame clones only, minus some. The repertoire holds some 100,000 clones, with 88% as singletons. The sequenced sample was peripheral blood. Source of these receptors: a woman aged 65 to 85 with acute or convalescent COVID-19.

This chain uses TRBV5-1 with TRBJ2-1; D is possibly TRBD2 (6 bases). The V gene's germline CDR1 is SGHRS and CDR2 YFSETQ. Trimming shortened V by 4 bases and J by 0 bases, and 14 bases separated the two germline ends. The length of the CDR3 is 16 residues. The CDR3, as DNA: TGCGCCAGCAGCCCCCTCGGAGGGAGCTCCTACAATGAGCAGTTCTTC. Amino acids: CASSPLGGSSYNEQFF. The whole variable domain, remainder taken from reference TRBV5-1 and TRBJ2-1, is KAGVTQTPRYLIKTRGQQVTLSCSPISGHRSVSWYQQTPGQGLQFLFEYFSETQRNKGNFPGRFSGRQFSNSRSEMNVSTLELGDSALYLCASSPLGGSSYNEQFFGPGTRLTVL.

The V gene is TRBV3-1 (or the pseudogene TRBV3-2), the J gene TRBJ2-1; tentatively, D is TRBD2 (6 bases). Germline assignment: CDR1 LGHDT and CDR2 YNNKEL (reference sequence). The V end lost 3 bases, the J end lost 0 bases, and 9 bases lay between the germline ends. The CDR3 has 15 amino acids. CDR3 sequence reads: CASSQGRTSYNEQFF. CDR3 nucleotide sequence: TGTGCCAGCAGCCAGGGGAGGACCTCCTACAATGAGCAGTTCTTC.